The 14 T cell receptor beta chains given below trace back to one sample, sequenced in a study of CXCR3-negative and CXCR3-positive naive CD8 T cells. Libraries were UMI-labeled 5' RACE TRB cDNA. From its re-call of the 5' RACE reads, TCRdb lists each CDR3 protein once, without DNA. The sample has tens of thousands of distinct CDR3 sequences. Sequences were obtained from memory CD8+ T cells from blood. The receptor source for this set is a human donor in good health. Some clones in this sample may be carry-over from other donors' samples.

The genes are TRBV29-1 and TRBJ2-7; without DNA, the TCRdb call of TRBD2 cannot be checked. This CDR3 comprises 12 residues. Germline V gives CDR1 SQVTM, CDR2 ANQGSEA. The CDR3: CSAGASSYEQYF.

V usage is TRBV12-3 or TRBV12-4 and J usage is TRBJ1-1. The CDR3 has 12 amino acids. CDR3 loop: CASRFGSTEAFF.

V and J are TRBV5-1 and TRBJ2-1; TCRdb gives TRBD1 as the D gene, but with no DNA this cannot be confirmed. There are 17 residues in the CDR3. Germline V gene lookup returns CDR1 SGHRS and CDR2 YFSETQ. The CDR3 loop is CASSLGSDLWSYNEQFF.

The rearrangement links TRBV12-2 to TRBJ2-3; as DNA is missing, the TRBD1 call by TCRdb cannot be tested. TRBV12-2 is shown as a pseudogene. CDR3 length: 13 amino acids. CDR3 protein: CASRLGWGAPQYF.

This chain uses TRBV7-9 with TRBJ1-1; TCRdb picks TRBD1, but there is no DNA to check that call. Germline loops: CDR1 SEHNR, CDR2 FQNEAQ (reference sequence). CDR3 length: 12 residues. The CDR3 spells CASSPGQGEAFF.

The chain is built from TRBV10-1 and TRBJ1-6. This CDR3 region has 13 residues. Germline CDR1 reads WNHNN; CDR2 reads SYGVQD (reference sequence). The CDR3 loop reads CASSEMVNSPLHF.

The gene calls are TRBV5-1 and TRBJ1-1. Per the germline V gene, CDR1 is SGHRS and CDR2 is YFSETQ. The CDR3 sequence is 17 residues long. CDR3: CASSLATAVAANTEAFF.

V and J are TRBV7-9 and TRBJ2-1; TCRdb calls TRBD2, which cannot be checked without DNA. CDR1 is SEHNR, CDR2 FQNEAQ, per germline (reference sequence). The length of the CDR3 is 14 residues. CDR3 sequence: CASSFPLPPNEQFF.

The chain employs TRBV25-1 and TRBJ1-1. The germline gives CDR1 MGHDK, CDR2 SYGVNS. The CDR3 length is 15 residues. The CDR3 loop reads CASSEFSPNGTEAFF.

The CDR3 spells CSARLVNYNEQFF. The chain carries TRBV20-1 and TRBJ2-1; there is no DNA to check the TCRdb D call of TRBD2. The V gene's germline CDR1 is DFQATT and CDR2 SNEGSKA (reference sequence). The CDR3 is 13 amino acids.

V gene TRBV12-3 or TRBV12-4 combines with J gene TRBJ2-1; lacking DNA, the TRBD1 call made by TCRdb goes unchecked. This CDR3 comprises 17 residues. The CDR3 reads CASIIRQGYWTYNEQFF.

The chain uses TRBV2 and TRBJ1-1; the TCRdb D gene call, TRBD1, has no DNA to confirm it. Germline CDR1 is SNHLY and CDR2 is FYNNEI. This CDR3 is 15 amino acids long. This CDR3 reads CASRMTGGPNTEAFF.

The chain recombines TRBV7-3 with TRBJ2-3; TCRdb picks TRBD2, but there is no DNA to check that call. Germline CDR1 reads SGHTA; CDR2 reads FQGTGA. The CDR3 is 17 amino acids. The CDR3 loop reads CASSPSTSGLDTDTQYF.

The rearrangement joins TRBV6-2 or TRBV6-3 to TRBJ2-7. Germline lookup yields CDR1 MNHEY and CDR2 SVGEGT. The CDR3 contains 13 residues. The CDR3 is CASSYSERHEQYF.